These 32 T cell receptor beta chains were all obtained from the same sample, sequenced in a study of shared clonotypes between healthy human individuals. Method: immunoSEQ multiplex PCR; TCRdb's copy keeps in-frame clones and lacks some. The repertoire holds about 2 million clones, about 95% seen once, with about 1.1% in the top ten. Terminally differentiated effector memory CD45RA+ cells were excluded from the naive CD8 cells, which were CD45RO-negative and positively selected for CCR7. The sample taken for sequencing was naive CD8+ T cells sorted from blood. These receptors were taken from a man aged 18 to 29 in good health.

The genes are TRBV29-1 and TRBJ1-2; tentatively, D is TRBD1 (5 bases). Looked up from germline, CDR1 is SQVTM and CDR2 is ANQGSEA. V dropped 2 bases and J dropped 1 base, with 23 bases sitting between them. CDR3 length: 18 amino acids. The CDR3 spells CSVEPAATGGFINYGYTF. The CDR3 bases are TGCAGCGTTGAACCCGCGGCCACGGGGGGTTTTATTAACTATGGCTACACCTTC.

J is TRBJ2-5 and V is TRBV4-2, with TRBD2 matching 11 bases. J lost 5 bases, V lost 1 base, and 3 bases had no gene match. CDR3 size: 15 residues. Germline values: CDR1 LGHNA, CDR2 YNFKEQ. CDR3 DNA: TGTGCCAGCAGCCAAGGACTAGCGGGGCGCGAGACCCAGTACTTC. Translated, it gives CASSQGLAGRETQYF.

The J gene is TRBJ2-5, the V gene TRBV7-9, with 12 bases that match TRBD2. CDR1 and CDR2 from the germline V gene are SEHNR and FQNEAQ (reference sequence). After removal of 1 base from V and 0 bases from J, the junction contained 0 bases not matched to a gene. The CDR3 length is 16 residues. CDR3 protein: CASSLGTSGDQETQYF. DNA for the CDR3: TGTGCCAGCAGCTTAGGGACTAGCGGGGACCAAGAGACCCAGTACTTC. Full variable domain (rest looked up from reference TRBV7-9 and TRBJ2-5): DTGVSQNPRHKITKRGQNVTFRCDPISEHNRLYWYRQTLGQGPEFLTYFQNEAQLEKSRLLSDRFSAERPKGSFSTLEIQRTEQGDSAMYLCASSLGTSGDQETQYFGPGTRLLVL.

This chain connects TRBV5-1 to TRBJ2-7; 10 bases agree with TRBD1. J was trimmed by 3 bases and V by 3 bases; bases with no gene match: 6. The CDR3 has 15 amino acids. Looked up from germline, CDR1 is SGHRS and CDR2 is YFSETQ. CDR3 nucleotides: TGCGCCAGCAGCTATGGGACAGGGGAGATCTACGAGCAGTACTTC. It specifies CASSYGTGEIYEQYF.

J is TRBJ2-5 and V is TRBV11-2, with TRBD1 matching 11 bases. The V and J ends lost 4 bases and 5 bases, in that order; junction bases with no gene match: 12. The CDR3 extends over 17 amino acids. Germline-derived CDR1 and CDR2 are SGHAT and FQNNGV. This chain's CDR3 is CASSSHARTGGWETQYF. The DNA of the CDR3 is TGTGCCAGCAGCTCTCATGCCCGGACAGGGGGCTGGGAGACCCAGTACTTC.

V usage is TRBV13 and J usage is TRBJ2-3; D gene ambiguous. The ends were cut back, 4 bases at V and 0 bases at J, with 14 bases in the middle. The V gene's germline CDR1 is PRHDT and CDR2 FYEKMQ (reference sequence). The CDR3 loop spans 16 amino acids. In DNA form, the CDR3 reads TGTGCCAGCAGCTCGACGGACGCACCTAGCACAGATACGCAGTATTTT. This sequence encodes CASSSTDAPSTDTQYF.

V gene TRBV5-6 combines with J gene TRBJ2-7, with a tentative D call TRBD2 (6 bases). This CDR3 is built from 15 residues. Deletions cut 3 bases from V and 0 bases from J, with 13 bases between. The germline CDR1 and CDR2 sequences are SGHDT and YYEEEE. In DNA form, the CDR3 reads TGTGCCAGCAGCTCGGAACGGGAGTTCTCCTACGAGCAGTACTTC. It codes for CASSSEREFSYEQYF.

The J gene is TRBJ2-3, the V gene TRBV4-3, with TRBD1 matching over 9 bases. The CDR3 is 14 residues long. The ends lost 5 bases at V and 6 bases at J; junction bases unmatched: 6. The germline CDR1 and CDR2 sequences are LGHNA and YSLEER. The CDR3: CASSSDRGADTQYF. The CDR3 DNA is TGCGCCAGCAGCTCGGACAGGGGAGCCGATACGCAGTATTTT.

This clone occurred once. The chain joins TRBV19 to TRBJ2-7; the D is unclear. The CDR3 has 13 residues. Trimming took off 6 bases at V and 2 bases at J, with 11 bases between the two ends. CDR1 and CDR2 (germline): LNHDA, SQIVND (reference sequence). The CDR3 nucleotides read TGTGCCAGTAGCGTAGGGTCCGCCTACGAGCAGTACTTC. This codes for CASSVGSAYEQYF. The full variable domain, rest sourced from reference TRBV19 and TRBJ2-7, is DGGITQSPKYLFRKEGQNVTLSCEQNLNHDAMYWYRQDPGQGLRLIYYSQIVNDFQKGDIAEGYSVSREKKESFPLTVTSAQKNPTAFYLCASSVGSAYEQYFGPGTRLTVT.

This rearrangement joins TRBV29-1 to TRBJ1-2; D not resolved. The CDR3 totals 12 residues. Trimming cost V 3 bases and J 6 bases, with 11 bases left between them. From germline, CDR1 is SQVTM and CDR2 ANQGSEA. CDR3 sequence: CSVEGRSDGYTF. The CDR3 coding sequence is TGCAGCGTTGAGGGCAGGTCCGATGGCTACACCTTC.

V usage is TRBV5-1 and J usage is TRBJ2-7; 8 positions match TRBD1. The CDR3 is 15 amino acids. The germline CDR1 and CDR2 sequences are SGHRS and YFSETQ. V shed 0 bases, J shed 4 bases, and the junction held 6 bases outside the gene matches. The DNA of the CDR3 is TGCGCCAGCAGCTTGGACGGACAGGGAGTATACGAGCAGTACTTC. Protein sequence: CASSLDGQGVYEQYF.

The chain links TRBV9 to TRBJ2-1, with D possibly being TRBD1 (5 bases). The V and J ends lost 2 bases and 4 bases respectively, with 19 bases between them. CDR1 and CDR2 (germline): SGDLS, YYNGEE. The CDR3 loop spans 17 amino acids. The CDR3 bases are TGTGCCAGCAGCGTTGGGGTAGGGGAAGGACGGTACAATGAGCAGTTCTTC. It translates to CASSVGVGEGRYNEQFF. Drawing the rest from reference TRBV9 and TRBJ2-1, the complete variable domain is DSGVTQTPKHLITATGQRVTLRCSPRSGDLSVYWYQQSLDQGLQFLIQYYNGEERAKGNILERFSAQQFPDLHSELNLSSLELGDSALYFCASSVGVGEGRYNEQFFGPGTRLTVL.

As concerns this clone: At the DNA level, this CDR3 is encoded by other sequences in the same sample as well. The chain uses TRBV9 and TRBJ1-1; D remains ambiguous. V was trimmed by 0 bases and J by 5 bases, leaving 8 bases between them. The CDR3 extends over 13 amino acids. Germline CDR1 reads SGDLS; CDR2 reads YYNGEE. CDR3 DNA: TGTGCCAGCAGCGTAGGAACGAGGACTGAAGCTTTCTTT. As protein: CASSVGTRTEAFF. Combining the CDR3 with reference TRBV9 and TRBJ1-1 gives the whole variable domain DSGVTQTPKHLITATGQRVTLRCSPRSGDLSVYWYQQSLDQGLQFLIQYYNGEERAKGNILERFSAQQFPDLHSELNLSSLELGDSALYFCASSVGTRTEAFFGQGTRLTVV.

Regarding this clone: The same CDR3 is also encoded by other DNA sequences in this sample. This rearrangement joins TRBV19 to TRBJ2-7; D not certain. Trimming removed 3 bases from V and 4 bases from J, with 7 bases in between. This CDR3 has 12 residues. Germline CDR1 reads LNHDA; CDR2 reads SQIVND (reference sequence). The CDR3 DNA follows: TGTGCCAGTAGTATCTGGGGTTACGAGCAGTACTTC. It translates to CASSIWGYEQYF. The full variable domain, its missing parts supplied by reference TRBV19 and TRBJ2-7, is DGGITQSPKYLFRKEGQNVTLSCEQNLNHDAMYWYRQDPGQGLRLIYYSQIVNDFQKGDIAEGYSVSREKKESFPLTVTSAQKNPTAFYLCASSIWGYEQYFGPGTRLTVT.

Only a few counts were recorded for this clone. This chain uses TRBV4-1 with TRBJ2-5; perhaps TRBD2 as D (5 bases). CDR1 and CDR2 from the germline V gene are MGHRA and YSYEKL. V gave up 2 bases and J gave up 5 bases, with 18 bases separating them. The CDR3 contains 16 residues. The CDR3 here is CASSQPVALGVETQYF. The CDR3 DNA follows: TGCGCCAGCAGCCAACCCGTAGCGTTGGGAGTGGAGACCCAGTACTTC.

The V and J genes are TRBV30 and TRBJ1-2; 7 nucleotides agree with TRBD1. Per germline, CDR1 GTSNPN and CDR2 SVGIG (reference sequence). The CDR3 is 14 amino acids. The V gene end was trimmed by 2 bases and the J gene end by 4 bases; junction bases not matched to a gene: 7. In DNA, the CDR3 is TGTGCCTGGAGTCGCGACAGGGAGCGCTATGGCTACACCTTC. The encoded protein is CAWSRDRERYGYTF.

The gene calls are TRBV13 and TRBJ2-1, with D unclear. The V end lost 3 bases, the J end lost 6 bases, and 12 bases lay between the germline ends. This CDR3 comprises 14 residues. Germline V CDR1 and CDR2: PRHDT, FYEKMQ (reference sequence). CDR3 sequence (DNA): TGTGCCAGCAGCTTCGGTTCGCGGACCAATGAGCAGTTCTTC. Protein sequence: CASSFGSRTNEQFF.

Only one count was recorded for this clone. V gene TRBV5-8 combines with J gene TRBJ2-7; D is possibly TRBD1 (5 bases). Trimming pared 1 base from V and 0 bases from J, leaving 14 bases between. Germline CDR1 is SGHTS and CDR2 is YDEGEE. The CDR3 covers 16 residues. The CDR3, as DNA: TGTGCCAGCAGCTTGTTTTCAGGGTCTCCCTCCTACGAGCAGTACTTC. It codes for CASSLFSGSPSYEQYF.

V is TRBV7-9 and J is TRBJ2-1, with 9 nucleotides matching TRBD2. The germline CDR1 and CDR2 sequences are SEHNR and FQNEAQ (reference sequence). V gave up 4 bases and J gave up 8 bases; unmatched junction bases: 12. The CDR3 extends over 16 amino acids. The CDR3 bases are TGTGCCAGCAGCTCCCTCAGGGTAGCGGGGGTACATGAGCAGTTCTTC. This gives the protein CASSSLRVAGVHEQFF.

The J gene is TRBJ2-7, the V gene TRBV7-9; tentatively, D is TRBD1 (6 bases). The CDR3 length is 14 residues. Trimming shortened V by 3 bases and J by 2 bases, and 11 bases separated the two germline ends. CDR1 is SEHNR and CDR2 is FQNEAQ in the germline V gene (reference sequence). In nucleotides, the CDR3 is TGTGCCAGCAGCTTTTCGACAGGCCCCTACGAGCAGTACTTC. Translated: CASSFSTGPYEQYF.

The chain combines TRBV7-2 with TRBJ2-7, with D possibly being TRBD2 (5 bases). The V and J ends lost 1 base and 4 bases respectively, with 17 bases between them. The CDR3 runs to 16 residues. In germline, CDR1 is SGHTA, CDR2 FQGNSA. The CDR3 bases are TGTGCCAGCAGCTTAGTTTACGGGGTTTTCTTATACGAGCAGTACTTC. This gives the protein CASSLVYGVFLYEQYF.

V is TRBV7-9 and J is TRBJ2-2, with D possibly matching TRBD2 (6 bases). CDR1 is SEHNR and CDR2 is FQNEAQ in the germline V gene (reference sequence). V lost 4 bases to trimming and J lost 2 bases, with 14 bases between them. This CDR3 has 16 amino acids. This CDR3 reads CASSSPGGSNTGELFF. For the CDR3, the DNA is TGTGCCAGCAGCTCGCCCGGGGGATCCAACACCGGGGAGCTGTTTTTT.

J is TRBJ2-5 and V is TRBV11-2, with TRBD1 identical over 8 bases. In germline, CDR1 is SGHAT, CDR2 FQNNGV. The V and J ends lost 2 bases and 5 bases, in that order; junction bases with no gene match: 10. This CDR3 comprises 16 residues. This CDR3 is CASSLRDRGWRETQYF. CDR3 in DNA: TGTGCCAGCAGCTTAAGAGACAGGGGCTGGAGGGAGACCCAGTACTTC.

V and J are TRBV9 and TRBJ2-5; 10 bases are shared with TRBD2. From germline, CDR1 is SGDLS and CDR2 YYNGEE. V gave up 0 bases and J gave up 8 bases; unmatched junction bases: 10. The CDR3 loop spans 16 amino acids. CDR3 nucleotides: TGTGCCAGCAGCGTAGACCTAGCGGGAGAACTGGAAACCCAGTACTTC. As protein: CASSVDLAGELETQYF.

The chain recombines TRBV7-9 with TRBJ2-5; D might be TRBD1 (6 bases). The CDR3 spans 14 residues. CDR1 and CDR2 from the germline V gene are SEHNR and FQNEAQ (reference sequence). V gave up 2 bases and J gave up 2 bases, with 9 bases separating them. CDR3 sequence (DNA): TGTGCCAGCAGCTTATCCAGGGGACAAGAGACCCAGTACTTC. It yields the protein CASSLSRGQETQYF.

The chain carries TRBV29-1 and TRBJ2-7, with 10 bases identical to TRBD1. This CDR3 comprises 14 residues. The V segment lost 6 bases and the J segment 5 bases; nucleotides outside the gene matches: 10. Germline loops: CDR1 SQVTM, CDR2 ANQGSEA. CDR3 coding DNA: TGCAGCGTGGGTTCGGGACAGGGGAATAACGAGCAGTACTTC. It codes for CSVGSGQGNNEQYF.

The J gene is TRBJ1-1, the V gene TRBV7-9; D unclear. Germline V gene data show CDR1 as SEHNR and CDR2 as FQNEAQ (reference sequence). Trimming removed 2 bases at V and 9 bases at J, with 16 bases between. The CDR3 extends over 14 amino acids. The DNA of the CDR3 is TGTGCCAGCAGCTTACGGGTGGAGTCCGAAAAAGCTTTCTTT. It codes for CASSLRVESEKAFF. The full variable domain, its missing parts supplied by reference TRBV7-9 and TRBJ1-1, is DTGVSQNPRHKITKRGQNVTFRCDPISEHNRLYWYRQTLGQGPEFLTYFQNEAQLEKSRLLSDRFSAERPKGSFSTLEIQRTEQGDSAMYLCASSLRVESEKAFFGQGTRLTVV.

In DNA, the CDR3 is TGTGCCAGCAGTTTAGAGGGACTCTCTGCAGATACGCAGTATTTT. It encodes CASSLEGLSADTQYF. The chain joins TRBV28 to TRBJ2-3; perhaps TRBD2 as D (6 bases). The germline CDR1 and CDR2 sequences are MDHEN and SYDVKM. V lost 2 bases and J lost 4, with 13 bases in between. This CDR3 spans 15 amino acids.

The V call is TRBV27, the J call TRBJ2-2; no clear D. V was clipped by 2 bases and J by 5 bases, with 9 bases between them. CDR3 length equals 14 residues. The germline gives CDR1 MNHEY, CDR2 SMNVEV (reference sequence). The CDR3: CASSLGMTTGELFF. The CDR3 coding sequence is TGTGCCAGCAGTTTAGGTATGACGACCGGGGAGCTGTTTTTT.

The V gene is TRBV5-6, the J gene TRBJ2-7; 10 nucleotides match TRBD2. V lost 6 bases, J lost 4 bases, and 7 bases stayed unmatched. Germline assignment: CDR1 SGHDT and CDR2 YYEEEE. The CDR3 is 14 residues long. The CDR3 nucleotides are TGTGCCAGCACCACCGGACTAGCGGTATACGAGCAGTACTTC. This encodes CASTTGLAVYEQYF.

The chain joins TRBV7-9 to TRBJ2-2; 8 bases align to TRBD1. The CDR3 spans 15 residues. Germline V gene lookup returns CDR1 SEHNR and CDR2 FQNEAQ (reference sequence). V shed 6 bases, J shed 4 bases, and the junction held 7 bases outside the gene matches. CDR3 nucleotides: TGTGCCAGCAGTTATCAGGGGGCCAGCACCGGGGAGCTGTTTTTT. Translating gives CASSYQGASTGELFF.

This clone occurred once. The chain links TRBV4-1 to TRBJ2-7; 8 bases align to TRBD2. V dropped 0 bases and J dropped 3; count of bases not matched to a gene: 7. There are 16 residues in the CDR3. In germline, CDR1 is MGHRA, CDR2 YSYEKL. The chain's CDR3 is CASSQDTTSASYEQYF. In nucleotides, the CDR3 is TGCGCCAGCAGCCAAGATACGACTAGCGCTAGCTACGAGCAGTACTTC.